The 15 T cell receptor beta chains in this list originate from one sample, sequenced in a study of cytomegalovirus exposure and HLA in healthy donors. The PCR employed 60 Vbeta primers together with 13 Jbeta primers. TCRdb's copy holds only in-frame clones and misses some; the assay was immunoSEQ multiplex PCR. In the table there are 100,000 to 150,000 clones, more than 65% of which are singletons. Material: PBMCs. Receptors were obtained from a woman aged 18-29 years in good health and CMV-seropositive.

The chain recombines TRBV6-1 with TRBJ2-5; 7 bases line up with TRBD2. This CDR3 region has 17 residues. CDR1 is MNHNS and CDR2 is SASEGT in the germline V gene. Trimming at V came to 1 base and at J to 5 bases, leaving 13 bases not matched to a gene. Here the CDR3 reads CASSEGVLRQGGETQYF. CDR3 coding DNA: TGTGCCAGCAGTGAAGGTGTTTTGCGGCAGGGAGGGGAGACCCAGTACTTC.

The V call is TRBV5-8, the J call TRBJ2-7; the match to TRBD1 covers 7 bases. V shed 0 bases, J shed 3 bases, and the junction held 6 bases outside the gene matches. The CDR3 consists of 15 residues. Germline loops: CDR1 SGHTS, CDR2 YDEGEE. The CDR3 loop reads CASSLGAGTVYEQYF. The CDR3 DNA sequence: TGTGCCAGCAGCTTGGGGGCCGGGACAGTCTACGAGCAGTACTTC.

This chain uses TRBV7-9 with TRBJ2-7; TRBD1 matches 7 bases. The ends lost 2 bases at V and 2 bases at J; junction bases unmatched: 3. The CDR3 sequence is 14 residues long. Germline assignment: CDR1 SEHNR and CDR2 FQNEAQ (reference sequence). The CDR3 sequence is CASSLPGGTYEQYF. The CDR3 DNA reads TGTGCCAGCAGCTTACCAGGGGGTACCTACGAGCAGTACTTC.

This clone was observed a few times. The genes are TRBV30 and TRBJ2-3, with TRBD2 matching over 9 bases. The CDR3 length is 16 residues. From germline, CDR1 is GTSNPN and CDR2 SVGIG (reference sequence). V was clipped by 5 bases and J by 0 bases; unmatched bases: 9. DNA for the CDR3: TGTGCCTGGTCCCTTACTAGCGGGCCTAGCACAGATACGCAGTATTTT. Protein: CAWSLTSGPSTDTQYF.

The sample holds one count of this clone. V gene TRBV7-9 combines with J gene TRBJ1-4; D remains ambiguous. The length of the CDR3 is 13 residues. V was shortened by 5 bases and J by 10 bases, with 14 bases between the two germline ends. Looked up from germline, CDR1 is SEHNR and CDR2 is FQNEAQ (reference sequence). The CDR3 spells CASSPNIGGKLFF. The CDR3 bases are TGTGCCAGCAGCCCAAACATCGGAGGAAAACTGTTTTTT.

The V call is TRBV5-1, the J call TRBJ1-1; D is ambiguous. The CDR3 length is 14 residues. Germline lookup yields CDR1 SGHRS and CDR2 YFSETQ. The V end was cut by 2 bases, the J end by 0 bases, with 8 bases between. For the CDR3, the DNA is TGCGCCAGCAGCTTACCGGGAATGAACACTGAAGCTTTCTTT. Translating it yields CASSLPGMNTEAFF.

The V call is TRBV15, the J call TRBJ2-5; 11 bases are a match to TRBD1. CDR3 length: 15 residues. The junction had 4 bases not matched to a gene; V was cut back by 5 bases and J by 2 bases. Germline CDR1 reads LNHNV; CDR2 reads YYDKDF (reference sequence). This chain's CDR3 is CATSRGQGVQETQYF. In DNA form, the CDR3 reads TGTGCCACCAGCCGGGGACAGGGGGTGCAAGAGACCCAGTACTTC.

This chain connects TRBV5-1 to TRBJ2-3; 9 bases fit TRBD2. CDR1 is SGHRS, CDR2 YFSETQ, per germline. Unmatched junction bases numbered 10, after V lost 3 bases and J lost 5 bases. The CDR3 is 16 amino acids. The CDR3 sequence: CASSSFAGGPGDTQYF. CDR3 bases: TGCGCCAGCAGCTCCTTTGCGGGGGGGCCGGGAGATACGCAGTATTTT.

To note about this clone: One end of the junction varies from germline; a read error may be responsible. The V and J genes are TRBV7-9 and TRBJ2-7, with TRBD1 identical over 10 bases. The CDR3 spans 14 residues. The V gene's germline CDR1 is SEHNR and CDR2 FQNEAQ (reference sequence). The CDR3 loop is CSSSRQGASYEQYF. The CDR3 DNA reads as TGTTCCAGCAGCCGACAGGGGGCGAGTTACGAGCAGTACTTC.

CDR3 residues: CASNAGSSYNEQFF. CDR3 nucleotide sequence: TGTGCCAGCAACGCGGGGAGCTCCTACAATGAGCAGTTCTTC. The chain uses TRBV11-2 and TRBJ2-1, with a possible D match to TRBD2 (6 bases). CDR3 size: 14 residues. Trimming shortened V by 7 bases and J by 0 bases, and 10 bases separated the two germline ends. CDR1 and CDR2 from the germline V gene are SGHAT and FQNNGV.

This chain connects TRBV6-1 to TRBJ1-2; TRBD1 matches 9 bases. The germline gives CDR1 MNHNS, CDR2 SASEGT. Trimming took 5 bases from V and 3 from J; bases not matched to a gene: 4. The CDR3 spans 14 residues. The chain's CDR3 is CASSRQGGDYGYTF. In DNA form, the CDR3 reads TGTGCCAGCAGTAGACAGGGGGGTGACTATGGCTACACCTTC.

V and J are TRBV2 and TRBJ2-7; 7 bases match TRBD1. This CDR3 has 13 residues. V trimming: 7 bases; J trimming: 2 bases; junction bases outside the gene matches: 5. Germline-derived CDR1 and CDR2 are SNHLY and FYNNEI. CDR3 protein: CASKQGSAYEQYF. DNA for the CDR3: TGTGCCAGCAAACAGGGGTCGGCCTACGAGCAGTACTTC.

CDR3 protein: CASSQRGAGEQYF. The CDR3 DNA reads as TGCGCCAGCAGCCAAAGGGGTGCGGGGGAGCAGTACTTC. V gene TRBV4-1 combines with J gene TRBJ2-7, with a tentative D call TRBD2 (6 bases). The V gene lost 2 bases and the J gene lost 7 bases, with 12 bases spanning the gap. Germline V CDR1 and CDR2: MGHRA, YSYEKL. CDR3 length: 13 residues.

V usage is TRBV6-4 and J usage is TRBJ1-2; the D is unclear. Per the germline V gene, CDR1 is MRHNA and CDR2 is SNTAGT. Trimming took 1 base from V and 6 from J, leaving 9 bases between them. CDR3 length: 13 amino acids. The CDR3 DNA reads as TGTGCCAGCAGTGACTTGGACGGGAATGGCTACACCTTC. Its translation: CASSDLDGNGYTF.

The V and J genes are TRBV29-1 and TRBJ2-7; D gene uncertain. The J call may be wrong; the DNA end is better matched by TRBJ2-1. CDR1 is SQVTM, CDR2 ANQGSEA, per germline. The CDR3 contains 11 residues. CDR3 sequence reads: CRVADYNEQFF. CDR3 nucleotide sequence: TGCAGGGTCGCAGACTACAATGAGCAGTTCTTC.